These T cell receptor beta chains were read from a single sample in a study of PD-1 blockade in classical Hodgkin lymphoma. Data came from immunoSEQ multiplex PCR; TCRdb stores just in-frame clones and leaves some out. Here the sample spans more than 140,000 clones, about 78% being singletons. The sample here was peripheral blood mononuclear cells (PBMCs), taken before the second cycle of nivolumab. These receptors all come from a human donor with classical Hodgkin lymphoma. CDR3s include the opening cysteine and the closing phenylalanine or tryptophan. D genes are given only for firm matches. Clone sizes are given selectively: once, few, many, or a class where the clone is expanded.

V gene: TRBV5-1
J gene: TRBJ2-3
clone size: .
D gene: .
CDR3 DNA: TGCGCCAGCAGCGCCACCGGGGGCACAGATACGCAGTATTTT
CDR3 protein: CASSATGGTDTQYF

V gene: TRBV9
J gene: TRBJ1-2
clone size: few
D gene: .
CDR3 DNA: TGTGCCAGCAGCGTACCCTCGAGAGGGCCTAGCGGCTACACCTTC
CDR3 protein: CASSVPSRGPSGYTF

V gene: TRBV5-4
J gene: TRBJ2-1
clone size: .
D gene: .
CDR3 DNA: TGTGCCATATGGACTCAGGGTGGAGGGAATGAGCAGTTCTTC
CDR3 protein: CAIWTQGGGNEQFF

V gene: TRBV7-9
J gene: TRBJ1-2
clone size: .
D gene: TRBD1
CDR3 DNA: TGTGCCAGCAGCTTGGATCCGGGACAGGGTAAACCTCACTATGGCTACACCTTC
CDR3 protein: CASSLDPGQGKPHYGYTF

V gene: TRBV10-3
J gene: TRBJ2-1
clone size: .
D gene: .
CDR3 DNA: TGTGCCATCAGTCTGCTGGGACTTGACAATGAGCAGTTCTTC
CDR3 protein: CAISLLGLDNEQFF

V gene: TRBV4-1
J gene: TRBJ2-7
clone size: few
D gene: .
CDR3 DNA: TGCGCCAGCAGCCAAGGGCCAGCGGGCGACTACGAGCAGTACTTC
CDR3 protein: CASSQGPAGDYEQYF

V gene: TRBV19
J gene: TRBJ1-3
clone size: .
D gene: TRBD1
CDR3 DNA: TGTGCCAGTAGTATGGGACAGGGCTTTTCTGGAAACACCATATATTTT
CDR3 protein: CASSMGQGFSGNTIYF

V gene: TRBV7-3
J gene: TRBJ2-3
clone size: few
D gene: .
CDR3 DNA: TGTGCCAGCAGCCCAGGGGGGGAAGCGACAGATACGCAGTATTTT
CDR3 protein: CASSPGGEATDTQYF

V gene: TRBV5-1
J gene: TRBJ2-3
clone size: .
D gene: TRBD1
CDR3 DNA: TGCGCCAGCAGCCGGCAGGGGGTTCCGGAAGATACGCAGTATTTT
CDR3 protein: CASSRQGVPEDTQYF

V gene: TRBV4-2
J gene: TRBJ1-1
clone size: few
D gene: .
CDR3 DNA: TGTGCCAGCAGCCAAGATCGAGGGGGGCGGTTGGCTTTCTTT
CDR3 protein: CASSQDRGGRLAFF

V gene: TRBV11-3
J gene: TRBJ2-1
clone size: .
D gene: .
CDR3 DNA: TGTGCCAGCAGCTTAGACGTTGGCAATGAGCAGTTCTTC
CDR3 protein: CASSLDVGNEQFF

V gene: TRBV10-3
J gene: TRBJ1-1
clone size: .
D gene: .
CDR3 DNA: TGTGCCATCTCTGGACAGACCAACACTGAAGCTTTCTTT
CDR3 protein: CAISGQTNTEAFF

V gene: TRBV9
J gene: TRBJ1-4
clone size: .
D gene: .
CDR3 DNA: TGTGCCAGCAGCGTAGTGGCAGGCCGAGGGGAAAAACTGTTTTTT
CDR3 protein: CASSVVAGRGEKLFF

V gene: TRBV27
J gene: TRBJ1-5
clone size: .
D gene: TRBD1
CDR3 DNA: TGTGCCAGCAGTTCTGGACAGGGCACTTATAGCAATCAGCCCCAGCATTTT
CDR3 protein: CASSSGQGTYSNQPQHF

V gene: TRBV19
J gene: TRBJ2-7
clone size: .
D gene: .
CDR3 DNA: TGTGCCAGTAGTTTGGTTTGGGCAGCCGAGTATGAGCAGTACTTC
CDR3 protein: CASSLVWAAEYEQYF

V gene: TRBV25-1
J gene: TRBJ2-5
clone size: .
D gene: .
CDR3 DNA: TGTGCCAGCAGTGAACAAGGAGATCAAGAGACCCAGTACTTC
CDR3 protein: CASSEQGDQETQYF

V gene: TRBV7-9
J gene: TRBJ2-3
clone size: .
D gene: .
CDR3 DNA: TGCGCCAGCAGCCAAGCGTTTGACGATACGCAGTATTTT
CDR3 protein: CASSQAFDDTQYF

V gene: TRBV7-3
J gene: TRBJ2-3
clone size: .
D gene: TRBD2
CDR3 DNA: TGTGCCAGCAGCTTAGACGGGAGGTATACAGATACGCAGTATTTT
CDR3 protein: CASSLDGRYTDTQYF

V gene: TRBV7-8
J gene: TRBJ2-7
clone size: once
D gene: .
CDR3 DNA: TGTGCCAGCAGCTTAAATCCGGCTAGCCGCGAGTACTTC
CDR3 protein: CASSLNPASREYF

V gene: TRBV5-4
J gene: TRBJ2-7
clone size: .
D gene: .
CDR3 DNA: TGTGCCAGCAGCCCGTCCCCTCTTGAGGAGTACGAGCAGTACTTC
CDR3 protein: CASSPSPLEEYEQYF

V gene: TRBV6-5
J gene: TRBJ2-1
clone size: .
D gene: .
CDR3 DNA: TGTGCCAGCAGCTCGAGGAGCTCCTACAATGAGCAGTTCTTC
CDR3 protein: CASSSRSSYNEQFF

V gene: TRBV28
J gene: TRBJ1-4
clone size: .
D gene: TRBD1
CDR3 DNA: TGTGCCAGCCAGGGGGGGGAAAAACTGTTTTTT
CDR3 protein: CASQGGEKLFF

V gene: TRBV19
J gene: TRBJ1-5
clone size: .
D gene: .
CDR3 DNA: TGTGCCAGTAGTACCGGGACATATAGCAATCAGCCCCAGCATTTT
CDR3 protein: CASSTGTYSNQPQHF

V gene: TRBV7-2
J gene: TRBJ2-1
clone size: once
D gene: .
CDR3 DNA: TGTGCCAGCAGCCCCCAGGACCCCCGATGGGCCTACAATGAGCAGTTCTTC
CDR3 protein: CASSPQDPRWAYNEQFF

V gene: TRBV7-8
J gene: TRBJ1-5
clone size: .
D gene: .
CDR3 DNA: TGTGCCAGCAGCTTAGAGAGGAGGCAGGGGAATAGCAATCAGCCCCAGCATTTT
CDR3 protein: CASSLERRQGNSNQPQHF

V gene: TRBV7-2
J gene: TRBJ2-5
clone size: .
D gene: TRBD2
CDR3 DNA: TGTGCCAGCAGTCCGACTAGCGGGGGAAAGACCCAGTACTTC
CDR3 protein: CASSPTSGGKTQYF

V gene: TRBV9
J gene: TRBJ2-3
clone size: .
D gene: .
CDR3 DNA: TGTGCCAGCAGCTCCTCAGCGGGTGGGATAGGCGATACGCAGTATTTT
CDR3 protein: CASSSSAGGIGDTQYF

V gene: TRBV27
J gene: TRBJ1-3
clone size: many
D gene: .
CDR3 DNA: TGTGCCAGCAGTAGAGGGCTCCCTGCCAACTCTGGAAACACCATATATTTT
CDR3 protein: CASSRGLPANSGNTIYF

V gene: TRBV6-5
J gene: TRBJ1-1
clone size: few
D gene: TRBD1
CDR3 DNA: TGTGCCAGCAGAACACAGGGGCTTGGCACTGAAGCTTTCTTT
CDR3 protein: CASRTQGLGTEAFF

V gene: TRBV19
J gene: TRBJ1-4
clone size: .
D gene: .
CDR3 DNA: TGTGCCAGTAGTATAAGCAATGAAAAACTGTTTTTT
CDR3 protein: CASSISNEKLFF

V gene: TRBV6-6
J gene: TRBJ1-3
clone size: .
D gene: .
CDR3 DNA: TGTGCCTCCGGACGGGTTGGAAACACCATATATTTT
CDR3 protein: CASGRVGNTIYF

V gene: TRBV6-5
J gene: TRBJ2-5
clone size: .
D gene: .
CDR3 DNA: TGTGCCAGCATCCCGGACTACCGGCAAGAGACCCAGTACTTC
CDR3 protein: CASIPDYRQETQYF

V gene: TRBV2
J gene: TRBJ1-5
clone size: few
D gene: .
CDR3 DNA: TGTGCCAGCAGTGCCGCCGGTTATAGCAATCAGCCCCAGCATTTT
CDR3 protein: CASSAAGYSNQPQHF

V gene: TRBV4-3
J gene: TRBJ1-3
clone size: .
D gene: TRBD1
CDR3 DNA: TGCGCCAGCAGCCAGGGACAGAGCTCTGGAAACACCATATATTTT
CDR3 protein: CASSQGQSSGNTIYF

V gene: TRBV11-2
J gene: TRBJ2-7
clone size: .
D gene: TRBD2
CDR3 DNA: TGTGCCAGCAGACCCATGGGACTAGCGGACAAGTACTTC
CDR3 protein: CASRPMGLADKYF

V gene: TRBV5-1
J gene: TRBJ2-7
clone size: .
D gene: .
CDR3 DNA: TGCGCCAGCAGCTTTGACGGATCCTACGAGCAGTACTTC
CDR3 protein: CASSFDGSYEQYF

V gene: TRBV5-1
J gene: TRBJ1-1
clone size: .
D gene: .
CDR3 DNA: TGCGCCAGCAGCACGACAGGCTTGAACACTGAAGCTTTCTTT
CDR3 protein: CASSTTGLNTEAFF

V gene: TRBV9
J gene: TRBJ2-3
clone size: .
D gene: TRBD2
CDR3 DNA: TGTGCCAGCAGCGAGGGGACTAGCGTGAGCACAGATACGCAGTATTTT
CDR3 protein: CASSEGTSVSTDTQYF

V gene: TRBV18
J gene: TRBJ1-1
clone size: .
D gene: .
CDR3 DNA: TGTGCCAGCTCACCCGACAGTATTAACACTGAAGCTTTCTTT
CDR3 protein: CASSPDSINTEAFF

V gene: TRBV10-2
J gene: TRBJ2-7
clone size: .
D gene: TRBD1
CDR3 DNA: TGCGCCAGCAGTGAGCCTGACAGGGGCGGGCACGAGCAGTACTTC
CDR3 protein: CASSEPDRGGHEQYF

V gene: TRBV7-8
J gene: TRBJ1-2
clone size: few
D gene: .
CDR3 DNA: TGTGCCAGCAGCTTAGTCCTTAGGGCGGTTTACGGCTATGGCTACACCTTC
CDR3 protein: CASSLVLRAVYGYGYTF

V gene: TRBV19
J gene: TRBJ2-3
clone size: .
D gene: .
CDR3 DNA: TGTGCCAGTTCGCTCCGGGACAGCACAGATACGCAGTATTTT
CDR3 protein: CASSLRDSTDTQYF

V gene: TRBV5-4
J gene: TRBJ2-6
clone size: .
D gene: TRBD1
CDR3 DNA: TGTGCCAGCAGCTTACAGGGGTACGGGGCCAACGTCCTGACTTTC
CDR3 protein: CASSLQGYGANVLTF

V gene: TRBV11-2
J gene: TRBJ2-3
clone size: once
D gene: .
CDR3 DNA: TGTGCCAGCAGCTTAGGGGCAGCAAGCACTAGCACAGATACGCAGTATTTT
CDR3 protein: CASSLGAASTSTDTQYF

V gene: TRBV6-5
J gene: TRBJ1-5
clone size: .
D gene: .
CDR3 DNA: TGTGCCAGCAGTTTAAGTGGCAGCCTTAATCAGCCCCAGCATTTT
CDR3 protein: CASSLSGSLNQPQHF

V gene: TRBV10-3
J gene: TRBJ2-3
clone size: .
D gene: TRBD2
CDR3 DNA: TGTGCCATCAGGCCGACTAGCGGAGCAGATACGCAGTATTTT
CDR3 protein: CAIRPTSGADTQYF

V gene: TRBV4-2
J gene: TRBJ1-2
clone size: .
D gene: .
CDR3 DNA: TGTGCCAGCAGCCAAGGACGGGCGCAGGGCGGCTATGGCTACACCTTC
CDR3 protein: CASSQGRAQGGYGYTF

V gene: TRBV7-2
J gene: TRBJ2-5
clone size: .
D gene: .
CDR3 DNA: TGTGCCAGCAGCTCCCCCCGACGGATACAAGAGACCCAGTACTTC
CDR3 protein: CASSSPRRIQETQYF

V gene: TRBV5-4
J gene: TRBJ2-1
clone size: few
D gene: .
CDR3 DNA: TGTGCCAGCAGCTTGGTGGACAATGAGCAGTTCTTC
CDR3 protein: CASSLVDNEQFF

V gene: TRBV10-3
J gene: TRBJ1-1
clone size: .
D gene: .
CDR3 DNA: TGTGCCATCAGTGAGTCGGCAGGGCCTGAAGCTTTCTTT
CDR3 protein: CAISESAGPEAFF

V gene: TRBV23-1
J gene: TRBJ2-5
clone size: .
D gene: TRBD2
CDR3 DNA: TGCGCCAGCGGCCGGGGAGGGGGACTAGCGGGATTGGAGACCCAGTACTTC
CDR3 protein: CASGRGGGLAGLETQYF

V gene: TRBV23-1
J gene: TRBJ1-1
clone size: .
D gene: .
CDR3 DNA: TGCGCCAGCAGTCTGGTCCTGAACACTGAAGCTTTCTTT
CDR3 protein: CASSLVLNTEAFF

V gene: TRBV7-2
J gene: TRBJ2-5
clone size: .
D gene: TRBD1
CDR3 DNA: TGTGCCAGCAGCTCCAGGCCGGGACAGGGACAAGAGACCCAGTACTTC
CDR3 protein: CASSSRPGQGQETQYF

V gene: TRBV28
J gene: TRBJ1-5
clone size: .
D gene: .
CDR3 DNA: TGTGCCAGCAGTTTAGGTAGGGGGAGTACTCCCCAGCATTTT
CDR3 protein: CASSLGRGSTPQHF

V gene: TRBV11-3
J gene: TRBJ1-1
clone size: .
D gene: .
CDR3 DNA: TGTGCCAGCAGCTTTAGCACTGGGGGTGAAGCTTTCTTT
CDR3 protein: CASSFSTGGEAFF

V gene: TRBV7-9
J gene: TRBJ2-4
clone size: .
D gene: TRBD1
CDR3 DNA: TGTGCCAGCAGCTTACTTGAGACAGGGGTCGACATTCAGTACTTC
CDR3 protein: CASSLLETGVDIQYF

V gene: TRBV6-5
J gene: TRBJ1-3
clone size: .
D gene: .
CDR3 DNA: TGTGCCAGCAGTCCCACGCTCTCTGGAAACACCATATATTTT
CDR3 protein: CASSPTLSGNTIYF

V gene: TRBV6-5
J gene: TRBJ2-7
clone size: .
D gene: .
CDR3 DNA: TGTGCCAGCAGTTACTCGGCACTTAGCCCCTACGAGCAGTACTTC
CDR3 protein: CASSYSALSPYEQYF

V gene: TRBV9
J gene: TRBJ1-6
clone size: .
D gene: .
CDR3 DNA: TGTGCCAGCAGCGTAGCTAGCGGGAATAGTTCACCCCTCCACTTT
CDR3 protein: CASSVASGNSSPLHF